This passage covers 27 T cell receptor beta chains from one sample sequenced in a study of shared clonotypes between healthy human individuals. Sequenced by immunoSEQ multiplex PCR; TCRdb stores in-frame clones only, minus some. The data contain about 1.1 million clones, approximately 75% of them singletons. The sample taken for sequencing was memory CD4+ T cells from PBMCs. Subset reported: CD45RA-negative fraction. Receptors were obtained from a man aged 18 to 35 in good health. Some clones in this sample may be carry-over from other donors' samples.

This clone was observed many times. This chain links TRBV6-6 with TRBJ2-1; no clear D. The CDR3 spans 16 residues. Trimming left V 2 bases short and J 0 bases short, with 11 bases between. CDR1 MNHNY and CDR2 SVGAGI come from the germline V gene (reference sequence). CDR3 sequence (DNA): TGTGCCAGCAGTTACCTTAAACGGAGCTCCTACAATGAGCAGTTCTTC. Residues: CASSYLKRSSYNEQFF.

As regards this clone: A far bigger clonotype differs at one base, so this is likely a read error. The same CDR3 can be traced to other DNA sequences in this sample. The chain joins TRBV28 to TRBJ2-1; D not certain. This CDR3 has 14 residues. V lost 1 base to trimming and J lost 0 bases, with 4 bases between them. Germline V gene lookup returns CDR1 MDHEN and CDR2 SYDVKM. CDR3 amino acids: CASSLSGSYNEQFF. CDR3 bases: TGTGCCAGCAGTTTATCCGGCTCCTACAATGAGCAGTTCTTC.

V usage is TRBV2 and J usage is TRBJ1-2; tentatively, D is TRBD1 (5 bases). Germline loops: CDR1 SNHLY, CDR2 FYNNEI. Deletions cut 4 bases from V and 4 bases from J, with 13 bases between. The CDR3 has 14 residues. The CDR3 nucleotides read TGTGCCAGCAGTGGGGACGCATTGGGCTATGGCTACACCTTC. Protein product: CASSGDALGYGYTF.

This clone was seen more than once but under ten times. This rearrangement joins TRBV9 to TRBJ2-5; D tentatively fits TRBD1 or TRBD2 (6 bases each). The V gene lost 0 bases and the J gene lost 0 bases, with 12 bases spanning the gap. Per germline, CDR1 SGDLS and CDR2 YYNGEE. The CDR3 covers 16 residues. As DNA, the CDR3 is TGTGCCAGCAGCGTAGCGGACAGCGGGTACCAAGAGACCCAGTACTTC. The encoded protein is CASSVADSGYQETQYF.

The chain links TRBV6-5 to TRBJ1-2, with D unresolved. There are 15 residues in the CDR3. With 4 bases removed from V and 5 bases from J, the gap between germline ends came to 17 bases. Germline values: CDR1 MNHEY, CDR2 SVGAGI. In nucleotides, the CDR3 is TGTGCCAGCAGTTGGGTTGGGGAAGGGAAGTATGGCTACACCTTC. Amino acids: CASSWVGEGKYGYTF.

The chain carries TRBV27 and TRBJ1-3, with TRBD1 as a possible D gene (6 bases). CDR1 MNHEY and CDR2 SMNVEV come from the germline V gene (reference sequence). This CDR3 region has 13 residues. The CDR3 reads CVSIDRSGNTIYF. The DNA of the CDR3 is TGTGTCAGTATAGACAGGTCTGGAAACACCATATATTTT.

This clone was recorded only once. CDR3 sequence reads: CSADPTGPTTDTQYF. Here the CDR3 DNA reads TGCAGCGCTGACCCGACAGGGCCGACCACAGATACGCAGTATTTT. This chain connects TRBV29-1 to TRBJ2-3; 7 bases align to TRBD1. The CDR3 has 15 amino acids. Germline CDR1 reads SQVTM; CDR2 reads ANQGSEA. V lost 7 bases to trimming and J lost 2 bases; unmatched junction nucleotides: 12.

The chain couples TRBV28 to TRBJ1-2, with 7 positions matching TRBD1. Germline V lookup: CDR1 MDHEN, CDR2 SYDVKM. This CDR3 comprises 15 residues. V shed 1 base, J shed 7 bases, and the junction held 9 bases outside the gene matches. CDR3 coding DNA: TGTGCCAGCAGTTTATCGGGCAGGGGGATGGGTGGCTACACCTTC. Residues: CASSLSGRGMGGYTF.

This clone was seen a handful of times. This chain links TRBV2 with TRBJ1-2, with 11 bases aligning to TRBD1. The CDR3 covers 13 residues. Germline V gene lookup returns CDR1 SNHLY and CDR2 FYNNEI. With 6 bases clipped from V and 6 bases from J, the junction kept 3 bases outside the gene matches. Here the CDR3 reads CASRGQGGDGYTF. In DNA form, the CDR3 reads TGTGCCAGCAGGGGACAGGGGGGAGATGGCTACACCTTC.

The chain carries TRBV15 and TRBJ2-5; D may be TRBD1 (6 bases). V lost 2 bases and J 2 bases, leaving 9 bases between the germline ends. The CDR3 contains 14 residues. The germline V gene has CDR1 LNHNV and CDR2 YYDKDF (reference sequence). This CDR3 reads CATSRQTGQETQYF. CDR3 nucleotides: TGTGCCACCAGCAGACAGACAGGTCAAGAGACCCAGTACTTC.

The rearrangement links TRBV20-1 to TRBJ1-2; D is ambiguous. In germline, CDR1 is DFQATT, CDR2 SNEGSKA (reference sequence). With 6 bases removed from V and 7 bases from J, the gap between germline ends came to 12 bases. The CDR3 loop spans 11 amino acids. The CDR3 bases are TGCAGTGCCCCCCCCGCGGGTGGCTACACCTTC. Its protein is CSAPPAGGYTF.

This clone was seen once. The chain uses TRBV19 and TRBJ2-1; TRBD2 agrees at 8 bases. The CDR3 sequence is 14 residues long. The junction had 6 bases not matched to a gene; V was cut back by 5 bases and J by 6 bases. The germline V gene encodes CDR1 LNHDA and CDR2 SQIVND (reference sequence). CDR3 DNA: TGTGCCAGTAGTTTAGCGGGACATTCCAATGAGCAGTTCTTC. Encoded protein: CASSLAGHSNEQFF.

The V and J genes are TRBV19 and TRBJ1-1; D might be TRBD1 (6 bases). This CDR3 comprises 15 residues. Germline V CDR1 and CDR2: LNHDA, SQIVND (reference sequence). Trimming shortened V by 2 bases and J by 1 base, and 11 bases separated the two germline ends. In nucleotides, the CDR3 is TGTGCCAGTAGTATATCCGGGACACCGAACACTGAAGCTTTCTTT. Its protein product is CASSISGTPNTEAFF. Together with reference TRBV19 and TRBJ1-1, the CDR3 gives the full variable domain: DGGITQSPKYLFRKEGQNVTLSCEQNLNHDAMYWYRQDPGQGLRLIYYSQIVNDFQKGDIAEGYSVSREKKESFPLTVTSAQKNPTAFYLCASSISGTPNTEAFFGQGTRLTVV.

This sequence joins TRBV19 and TRBJ2-7, with D perhaps TRBD2 (5 bases). The CDR3 has 15 residues. The germline V gene encodes CDR1 LNHDA and CDR2 SQIVND (reference sequence). The V and J ends lost 6 bases and 7 bases respectively, with 22 bases between them. CDR3 amino acids: CASRSTPRVPGEQYF. CDR3 in DNA: TGTGCCAGTAGATCTACGCCCCGGGTACCGGGGGAGCAGTACTTC.

This clone was found many times. The J gene is TRBJ1-2, the V gene TRBV18, with 7 bases fitting TRBD1. V lost 4 bases and J lost 2; bases outside the gene matches: 7. Germline V lookup: CDR1 KGHSH, CDR2 LQKENI. This CDR3 is 15 amino acids long. This chain's CDR3 is CASSRDSESNYGYTF. The CDR3 DNA reads as TGTGCCAGCTCACGGGACAGTGAGTCAAACTATGGCTACACCTTC.

This clone was recorded once. V and J are TRBV5-4 and TRBJ2-1, with 10 bases fitting TRBD2. The length of the CDR3 is 18 residues. Germline V gene sequence: CDR1 SGHNT, CDR2 YYREEE (reference sequence). V trimming: 0 bases; J trimming: 0 bases; junction bases outside the gene matches: 6. CDR3 nucleotide sequence: TGTGCCAGCAGCTTGGATAGCGGGAGGCGTACCTCCTACAATGAGCAGTTCTTC. Its translation: CASSLDSGRRTSYNEQFF.

This chain connects TRBV10-2 to TRBJ2-7; TRBD2 agrees at 8 bases. CDR3 length equals 15 residues. Unmatched junction bases numbered 11, after V lost 8 bases and J lost 2 bases. In germline, CDR1 is WSHSY, CDR2 SAAADI. The CDR3 loop reads CASYSEVAGPYEQYF. CDR3 sequence (DNA): TGCGCCAGCTACTCCGAGGTAGCGGGACCCTACGAGCAGTACTTC.

The chain couples TRBV7-3 to TRBJ2-2, with TRBD1 matching 7 bases. Trimming at V came to 5 bases and at J to 7 bases, leaving 4 bases not matched to a gene. CDR3 length equals 13 residues. Looked up from germline, CDR1 is SGHTA and CDR2 is FQGTGA. The DNA of the CDR3 is TGTGCCAGCAGCCGAGGGGGCGACGGGGAGCTGTTTTTT. Its protein is CASSRGGDGELFF.

This clone was observed once. The chain couples TRBV28 to TRBJ1-3; D may be TRBD1 (6 bases). The germline V gene encodes CDR1 MDHEN and CDR2 SYDVKM. The ends were cut back, 6 bases at V and 7 bases at J, with 13 bases in the middle. The CDR3 runs 13 residues. CDR3 region: CASSLGTMNTIYF. In DNA, the CDR3 is TGTGCCAGCAGCTTGGGGACAATGAACACCATATATTTT.

This chain uses TRBV5-4 with TRBJ2-7; D remains ambiguous. The germline V gene encodes CDR1 SGHNT and CDR2 YYREEE (reference sequence). The CDR3 contains 13 residues. The V and J ends lost 4 bases and 0 bases respectively, with 8 bases between them. The CDR3 here is CASSPAGSYEQYF. The CDR3 coding sequence is TGTGCCAGCAGCCCGGCCGGCTCCTACGAGCAGTACTTC.

The V gene is TRBV28, the J gene TRBJ2-5; no firm D call. The CDR3 spans 14 residues. Germline V gene sequence: CDR1 MDHEN, CDR2 SYDVKM. Trimming removed 5 bases from V and 2 bases from J, with 12 bases in between. The chain's CDR3 is CASSPHLTQETQYF. The CDR3 coding sequence is TGTGCCAGCAGTCCCCACTTAACGCAAGAGACCCAGTACTTC.

This clone was recorded a few times. This sample includes further DNA sequences coding for the same CDR3. The rearrangement joins TRBV18 to TRBJ1-1; 9 bases fit TRBD1. This CDR3 contains 15 residues. Trimming cost V 3 bases and J 2 bases; bases outside gene matches: 4. CDR1 is KGHSH and CDR2 is LQKENI in the germline V gene. The CDR3 DNA reads as TGTGCCAGCTCACCGGGACAGGGTGGTAACACTGAAGCTTTCTTT. This encodes CASSPGQGGNTEAFF. The whole variable domain, filled in from reference TRBV18 and TRBJ1-1, reads NAGVMQNPRHLVRRRGQEARLRCSPMKGHSHVYWYRQLPEEGLKFMVYLQKENIIDESGMPKERFSAEFPKEGPSILRIQQVVRGDSAAYFCASSPGQGGNTEAFFGQGTRLTVV.

The chain couples TRBV5-6 to TRBJ1-2; D might be TRBD1 (6 bases). The CDR3 length is 13 residues. Between the trimmed V and J ends, which lost 0 bases and 11 bases, there was a span of 14 bases. Germline CDR1 is SGHDT and CDR2 is YYEEEE. This chain's CDR3 is CASSLAGEKWYTF. CDR3 coding DNA: TGTGCCAGCAGCTTGGCAGGGGAGAAGTGGTACACCTTC.

Comments on this clone: The sample holds other DNA sequences that translate to the same CDR3. V and J are TRBV7-3 and TRBJ2-3, with D possibly TRBD2 on 6 matching bases. From germline, CDR1 is SGHTA and CDR2 FQGTGA. This CDR3 has 15 amino acids. V was shortened by 0 bases and J by 0 bases, with 7 bases between the two germline ends. CDR3: CASSLTGGSTDTQYF. The CDR3 bases are TGTGCCAGCAGCTTAACGGGGGGAAGCACAGATACGCAGTATTTT.

CDR3 amino acids: CASSFPGVRTGELFF. CDR3 coding DNA: TGTGCCAGCAGTTTCCCGGGAGTCAGGACCGGGGAGCTGTTTTTT. The chain employs TRBV6-1 and TRBJ2-2, with a tentative D call TRBD2 (6 bases). V shed 5 bases and J shed 5 bases, with 15 bases lying between them. Germline CDR1 reads MNHNS; CDR2 reads SASEGT. The CDR3 extends over 15 amino acids.

The chain has TRBV5-1 and TRBJ2-1; 7 bases line up with TRBD2. This CDR3 spans 14 amino acids. V lost 7 bases, J lost 4 bases, and 8 bases stayed unmatched. Germline lookup yields CDR1 SGHRS and CDR2 YFSETQ. The CDR3: CASHSGNVYNEQFF. CDR3 nucleotides: TGCGCCAGCCACAGCGGGAATGTATACAATGAGCAGTTCTTC.

The chain couples TRBV28 to TRBJ2-7; 8 nucleotides match TRBD2. V shed 3 bases and J 5 bases; nucleotides not matched to a gene: 12. Germline V lookup: CDR1 MDHEN, CDR2 SYDVKM. This CDR3 is 16 amino acids long. CDR3 loop: CASSFGAMREEDEQYF. The CDR3 DNA follows: TGTGCCAGCAGTTTCGGGGCCATGCGGGAGGAGGACGAGCAGTACTTC. Full variable domain (outside the CDR3, taken from reference TRBV28 and TRBJ2-7): DVKVTQSSRYLVKRTGEKVFLECVQDMDHENMFWYRQDPGLGLRLIYFSYDVKMKEKGDIPEGYSVSREKKERFSLILESASTNQTSMYLCASSFGAMREEDEQYFGPGTRLTVT.